This entry lists 10 T cell receptor beta chains sequenced from one sample in a study of blood T cells in healthy people across ages. Primers used in a second PCR of about 6 to 11 cycles were a sample-barcoded 5' primer and a J-beta primer mix. TCRdb analysed the 5' RACE reads with MiXCR anew, one entry per CDR3 protein. The top ten hold approximately 10% of the sample, which has some 890,000 distinct CDR3 sequences, under 35% seen once. In addition, the sample was reused for a study of T cells of mothers and their children.

The sequencing input was blood. The source is a woman aged 40 to 50 in good health.

This clonotype has more than one count but fewer than ten. The chain employs TRBV12-3 or TRBV12-4 and TRBJ1-1; D ambiguous. Between the trimmed V and J ends, which lost 3 bases and 7 bases, there was a span of 12 bases. There are 13 residues in the CDR3. CDR3 sequence: CASSLNRGYEAFF. The DNA of the CDR3 is TGTGCCAGCAGTTTGAACCGGGGATATGAAGCTTTCTTT.

The V call is TRBV19, the J call TRBJ2-1; D is undetermined. The germline gives CDR1 LNHDA, CDR2 SQIVND (reference sequence). CDR3 length: 13 residues. The ends were cut back, 3 bases at V and 5 bases at J, with 8 bases in the middle. The CDR3 sequence: CASSMNTNNEQFF. DNA of the CDR3: TGTGCCAGTAGTATGAACACCAACAATGAGCAGTTCTTC.

This clonotype was detected ten times or more. J is TRBJ2-7 and V is TRBV7-9; 8 bases line up with TRBD1. The CDR3 loop spans 15 amino acids. Germline CDR1 SEHNR, CDR2 FQNEAQ (reference sequence). The V segment lost 5 bases and the J segment 4 bases; nucleotides outside the gene matches: 10. The CDR3 spells CASSAGQAPWYEQYF. The CDR3 nucleotides are TGTGCCAGCAGCGCGGGACAGGCCCCCTGGTACGAGCAGTACTTC. The full variable domain, rest sourced from reference TRBV7-9 and TRBJ2-7, is DTGVSQNPRHKITKRGQNVTFRCDPISEHNRLYWYRQTLGQGPEFLTYFQNEAQLEKSRLLSDRFSAERPKGSFSTLEIQRTEQGDSAMYLCASSAGQAPWYEQYFGPGTRLTVT.

This clonotype was observed many times. The gene calls are TRBV20-1 and TRBJ2-7; 8 bases are a match to TRBD1. After removal of 6 bases from V and 0 bases from J, the junction contained 4 bases not matched to a gene. This CDR3 is built from 13 residues. Germline V gene lookup returns CDR1 DFQATT and CDR2 SNEGSKA (reference sequence). The CDR3 region is CSAMGQVSYEQYF. CDR3 DNA sequence: TGCAGTGCGATGGGACAGGTCTCCTACGAGCAGTACTTC.

The CDR3 DNA sequence: TGTGCCAGCAGCTTAGAAGGGACCCCGGGCAACGAGCAGTACTTC. This translates into CASSLEGTPGNEQYF. The chain recombines TRBV7-9 with TRBJ2-4; D tentatively fits TRBD1 or TRBD2 (5 bases each). Near its end, the DNA agrees better with TRBJ2-7, so the J call may be wrong. The CDR3 consists of 15 residues. Germline V CDR1 and CDR2: SEHNR, FQNEAQ (reference sequence).

The count of this clonotype is one. The chain joins TRBV7-3 to TRBJ2-3; a weak D match, TRBD2 (6 bases). Germline assignment: CDR1 SGHTA and CDR2 FQGTGA. The V end was cut by 5 bases, the J end by 2 bases, with 17 bases between. The length of the CDR3 is 16 residues. CDR3 sequence: CASSPSPTRPTDTQYF. As DNA, the CDR3 is TGTGCCAGCAGCCCGTCCCCGACTAGACCCACAGATACGCAGTATTTT.

This clonotype showed up many times. The rearrangement uses TRBV2 and TRBJ2-1; no definite D call. V lost 8 bases and J lost 8, with 13 bases in between. The CDR3 extends over 12 amino acids. Germline V gene sequence: CDR1 SNHLY, CDR2 FYNNEI. Here the CDR3 reads CASADTQDEQFF. Here the CDR3 DNA reads TGTGCCAGCGCTGATACGCAGGATGAGCAGTTCTTC. The full variable domain, completed using reference TRBV2 and TRBJ2-1, is EPEVTQTPSHQVTQMGQEVILRCVPISNHLYFYWYRQILGQKVEFLVSFYNNEISEKSEIFDDQFSVERPDGSNFTLKIRSTKLEDSAMYFCASADTQDEQFFGPGTRLTVL.

This clonotype showed up just a few times. V usage is TRBV7-2 and J usage is TRBJ1-2; D might be TRBD1 (5 bases). Trimming cost V 2 bases and J 1 base, with 8 bases left between them. In germline, CDR1 is SGHTA, CDR2 FQGNSA. This CDR3 is 14 amino acids long. For the CDR3, the DNA is TGTGCCAGCAGCTTATACGACAGTAACTATGGCTACACCTTC. Its protein product is CASSLYDSNYGYTF. Drawing the rest from reference TRBV7-2 and TRBJ1-2, the complete variable domain is GAGVSQSPSNKVTEKGKDVELRCDPISGHTALYWYRQSLGQGLEFLIYFQGNSAPDKSGLPSDRFSAERTGGSVSTLTIQRTQQEDSAVYLCASSLYDSNYGYTFGSGTRLTVV.

Only a few counts were recorded for this clonotype. The genes are TRBV12-5 and TRBJ1-2; perhaps TRBD1 as D (6 bases). The germline V and J ends were trimmed by 1 base and 8 bases, with 14 bases remaining between them. Germline CDR1 LGHNT, CDR2 FRNRAP. This CDR3 region has 14 residues. CDR3 loop: CASGLAQGTGGYTF. CDR3 bases: TGTGCTAGTGGTTTGGCACAGGGAACTGGCGGCTACACCTTC.

A word on this clonotype: The junction departs from the called germline gene at one end, perhaps through a read error. V usage is TRBV15 and J usage is TRBJ2-5; unclear D gene. The CDR3 has 14 residues. Per the germline V gene, CDR1 is LNHNV and CDR2 is YYDKDF (reference sequence). The CDR3 DNA sequence: TGTGCCACCGGCAGGTTGCAGAACCAAGAGACCCAGTACTTC. This encodes CATGRLQNQETQYF.